This TCR beta chain was recorded in a study of beta chain features in type 1 diabetes. Study-wide results and caveats: Moderately but significantly shorter TCRB CDR3s were found in Type 1 diabetes patients in all four CD4+ subsets. Type 1 diabetes patients showed fewer insertions and more deletions at VDJ junctions.

By way of CD45RO/CCR7/CD25/CD127/CD95/CD27, the CD4+ regulatory, stem cell-like memory, central memory and naive cells were sorted. Each sorted fraction was over 98% pure. A note on this clone: Its antigen is currently unknown.

Every isolated RNA sample was fully reverse transcribed, so sequencing captured expressed TCRB transcripts. Mean read depth for naive, central memory and regulatory T cell samples was roughly 4 million reads. The protocol was immunoSEQ multiplex PCR, while the TCRdb copy is restricted to in-frame clones and leaves out a portion. Here the sample spans roughly 240,000 clones, around 24% being singletons. Trimming at V came to 4 bases and at J to 9 bases, leaving 12 bases not matched to a gene. The V gene's germline CDR1 is MNHNS and CDR2 SASEGT. This CDR3 has 16 residues. This clonotype originated in a woman aged 30 to 39 with type 1 diabetes. Sequencing used naive CD4+ T cells from blood. The chain uses TRBV6-1 and TRBJ2-1, with 10 positions matching TRBD2. CDR3 protein: CASSGASGSSVVEQFF. Written as DNA, the CDR3 is TGTGCCAGCAGTGGGGCTAGCGGGAGTTCTGTGGTTGAGCAGTTCTTC.